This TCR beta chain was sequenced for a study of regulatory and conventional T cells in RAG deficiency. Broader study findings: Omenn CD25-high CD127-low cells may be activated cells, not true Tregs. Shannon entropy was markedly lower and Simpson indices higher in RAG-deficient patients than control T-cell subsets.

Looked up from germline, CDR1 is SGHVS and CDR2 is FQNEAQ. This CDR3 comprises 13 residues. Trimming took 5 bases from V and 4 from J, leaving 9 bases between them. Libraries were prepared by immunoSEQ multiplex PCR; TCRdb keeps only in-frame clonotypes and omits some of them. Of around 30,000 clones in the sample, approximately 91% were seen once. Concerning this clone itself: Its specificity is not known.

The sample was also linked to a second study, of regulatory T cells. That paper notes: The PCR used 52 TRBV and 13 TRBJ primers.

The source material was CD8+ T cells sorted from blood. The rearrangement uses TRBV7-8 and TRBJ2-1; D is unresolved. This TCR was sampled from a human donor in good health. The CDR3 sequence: CASSRQSYNEQFF. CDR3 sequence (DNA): TGTGCCAGCAGCCGCCAGAGTTACAATGAGCAGTTCTTC. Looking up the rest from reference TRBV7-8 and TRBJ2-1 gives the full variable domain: GAGVSQSPRYKVAKRGQDVALRCDPISGHVSLFWYQQALGQGPEFLTYFQNEAQLDKSGLPSDRFFAERPEGSVSTLKIQRTQQEDSAVYLCASSRQSYNEQFFGPGTRLTVL.